This is a list of T cell receptor beta chains from one sample in a study of cytomegalovirus exposure and HLA in healthy donors. Libraries were prepared by immunoSEQ multiplex PCR; TCRdb keeps only in-frame clonotypes and omits some of them. The sample holds around 200,000 clones, about four fifths seen once. The sequenced material came from PBMCs. The receptors were gathered from a man in his fifties or sixties in good health and CMV-seronegative. Both conserved end residues are trimmed from each CDR3. Fields, in order: CDR3 length, J gene, V gene, CDR3 protein.

len: 15; j_gene: TRBJ1-5; v_gene: TRBV4-2; CDR3aa: ASSQDSPGWLVQPQH
len: 12; j_gene: TRBJ1-1; v_gene: TRBV6-1; CDR3aa: ASSDTALNTEAF
len: 13; j_gene: TRBJ2-1; v_gene: TRBV7-2; CDR3aa: ASSRGQSRYNEQF
len: 12; j_gene: TRBJ2-1; v_gene: TRBV14; CDR3aa: ASSQDFSGNEQF
len: 15; j_gene: TRBJ1-3; v_gene: TRBV5-1; CDR3aa: ASSLWGQTHSGNTIY
len: 14; j_gene: TRBJ2-2; v_gene: TRBV13; CDR3aa: ASSPIAGGGTGELF
len: 13; j_gene: TRBJ1-4; v_gene: TRBV9; CDR3aa: ASSSNGATNEKLF
len: 13; j_gene: TRBJ2-1; v_gene: TRBV4-2; CDR3aa: ASSQGGGANYEQF
len: 12; j_gene: TRBJ2-5; v_gene: TRBV5-1; CDR3aa: ASSPHAKRETQY
len: 14; j_gene: TRBJ1-5; v_gene: TRBV28; CDR3aa: ASSPLRVTINQPQH
len: 13; j_gene: TRBJ1-1; v_gene: TRBV6-5; CDR3aa: ASSSVYRAPTEAF
len: 13; j_gene: TRBJ1-1; v_gene: TRBV28; CDR3aa: ASSSGGPTNTEAF
len: 11; j_gene: TRBJ1-1; v_gene: TRBV19; CDR3aa: ASSLQVRTEAF
len: 16; j_gene: TRBJ1-4; v_gene: TRBV18; CDR3aa: ASSQNYGQGRLSEKLF
len: 13; j_gene: TRBJ1-1; v_gene: TRBV7-9; CDR3aa: SSSPRQGMNTEAF
len: 13; j_gene: TRBJ2-1; v_gene: TRBV6-6; CDR3aa: ASKISGGGNNEQF
len: 13; j_gene: TRBJ1-2; v_gene: TRBV9; CDR3aa: ASSPGTGEGYGYT
len: 12; j_gene: TRBJ2-2; v_gene: TRBV6-1; CDR3aa: ASSEAVATGELF
len: 13; j_gene: TRBJ2-7; v_gene: TRBV10-1; CDR3aa: ASIFFPPSSYEQY
len: 14; j_gene: TRBJ2-7; v_gene: TRBV5-8; CDR3aa: ASIPNPTATGYEQY
len: 17; j_gene: TRBJ2-3; v_gene: TRBV7-6; CDR3aa: ASSNPAGGPRVSTDTQY
len: 11; j_gene: TRBJ1-1; v_gene: TRBV11-2; CDR3aa: ASSPDRDTEAF
len: 13; j_gene: TRBJ2-1; v_gene: TRBV7-2; CDR3aa: ASSLTSGSVYEQF
len: 12; j_gene: TRBJ2-3; v_gene: TRBV7-9; CDR3aa: ASSLVQGTDTQY
len: 13; j_gene: TRBJ2-5; v_gene: TRBV4-1; CDR3aa: ASSQSGIPWETQY
len: 14; j_gene: TRBJ1-5; v_gene: TRBV7-2; CDR3aa: ASSLLGGQGAQPQH
len: 13; j_gene: TRBJ2-1; v_gene: TRBV6-1; CDR3aa: ASSIQGSMQNEQF
len: 13; j_gene: TRBJ2-3; v_gene: TRBV27; CDR3aa: ASSFSRGGTDTQY
len: 14; j_gene: TRBJ2-7; v_gene: TRBV7-2; CDR3aa: ASSSRLARGGYEQY
len: 15; j_gene: TRBJ1-5; v_gene: TRBV4-1; CDR3aa: ASSQGQGALRNQPQH
len: 11; j_gene: TRBJ2-5; v_gene: TRBV2; CDR3aa: ASGTGVQETQY
len: 13; j_gene: TRBJ1-1; v_gene: TRBV4-1; CDR3aa: ASSHIGRKNTEAF
len: 13; j_gene: TRBJ1-1; v_gene: TRBV6-6; CDR3aa: ASSDRQGGNTEAF
len: 12; j_gene: TRBJ2-1; v_gene: TRBV27; CDR3aa: ASRARSGFSEQF
len: 16; j_gene: TRBJ2-5; v_gene: TRBV4-2; CDR3aa: ASSQGGETSGIQETQY